The present entry profiles one T cell receptor beta chain with its context. Its antigen is not known. The entry originates in a study of blood T cells in healthy people across ages. With 4 bases removed from V and 4 bases from J, the gap between germline ends came to 16 bases. The CDR3 spans 15 residues. Germline V gives CDR1 MNHNY, CDR2 SVGAGI (reference sequence). General study findings and limits: Significant beta diversity loss was already apparent by age about 39, declining roughly linearly.

Sample-barcoded 5' priming and a J-beta primer mix drove a second PCR of 7 to 11 cycles. TCRdb itself ran the 5' RACE reads through MiXCR, one entry per CDR3 protein. There are about 1,400,000 distinct CDR3 sequences in the sample; 45% to 70% occur only once, and 6.5% to 8% lies in the top ten. The sequenced material came from blood. The V gene is TRBV6-6, the J gene TRBJ1-1; D not resolved. The TCR originated in a man in his late teens or twenties in good health. The CDR3 region has the DNA TGTGCCAGCAGTTGGAGACTCGAGGGTTCCACTGAAGCTTTCTTT. Its protein product is CASSWRLEGSTEAFF.